This T cell receptor beta chain was identified during a study of post-analysis software for immune sequencing data (dated by TCRdb to 2015 to 2017). About the study as a whole: Relapsing-remitting, secondary progressive and progressive-relapsing multiple sclerosis were recorded as disease courses, and subtype annotation was lacking for some patients. The patient repertoires were set against about eleven previously published healthy control repertoires from donors whose ages ranged from roughly 6 to 25 years. A subset of samples was prepared in parallel using single-end sample barcoding, then pooled and co-amplified after Illumina adapter ligation. The paper as a whole reports these results and caveats: Roughly 5 TRBV segments, including TRBV5-6, TRBV5-1 and TRBV20-1, were significantly more frequent in patients than controls. The control group was slightly older than the multiple sclerosis patient group. When samples were clustered directly using the F measure, samples prepared in the same batch co-clustered strongly, which prompted a batch-effect correction. Normalized Chao1 diversity was significantly lower in multiple sclerosis patients than controls, suggesting substantial peripheral T-cell clonal expansion.

The library relied on PCR. Sequencing instrument: Illumina HiSeq 2500. Unique molecular identifiers were incorporated into TCR beta cDNA libraries to reduce PCR and sequencing biases. Roughly 0.5 million cDNA molecules were obtained per 1 to 10 million input T cells, so each molecule approximated one T cell. Patient libraries were prepared and sequenced with the same protocol used for the earlier healthy control dataset. Samples belonging to the same batch were prepared together, multiplexed and sequenced on a shared HiSeq lane. On the authors' methods: Raw barcoded reads were processed with MIGEC, discarding single-read molecular identifier groups before consensus assembly and CDR3 extraction. Clonotype tables were post-analysed with VDJtools, and diversity was normalized by down-sampling all datasets to the smallest sample size. To correct batch-related cross-sample contamination, repertoire overlap clustering matched CDR3 amino acid sequences but not nucleotide sequences. TCRdb reprocessed the public reads (quality trimming at Q25 with fastp, clone calling with MiXCR) and kept in-frame beta chains. Rows matching on CDR3 protein sequence are summarized as one entry with the most common DNA and genes. TCRdb assigned the V and J calls; the authors' analysis was not used. The sample profile shows roughly 540,000 distinct CDR3 sequences; roughly 34% of them were found once. The ten largest clones add up to about 6% of the sample.

The CDR3 spans 14 residues, from the cysteine through the phenylalanine. The entry retains the CDR3 DNA only, 42 bases that are in frame from base 1. According to the germline V gene (reference sequence), CDR1 reads DFQATT and CDR2 reads SNEGSKA. This clonotype has more than one count but fewer than ten. Its specific antigen is unknown. No much larger clone is present one base from it, and per-base qualities are unavailable. To demonstrate the VDJtools post-analysis software, TCR beta repertoires were profiled from the peripheral blood of roughly 14 young patients with multiple sclerosis. The patients with multiple sclerosis were children and adolescents between about 6 and 15 years of age.

The receptor was derived from a girl aged 2-17 years with multiple sclerosis. The chain employs TRBV20-1 and TRBJ2-7, with a weak D call of TRBD1 (6 bases match). TRBJ2-5 explains the end of the DNA better; the J call may be wrong. The sample comprised blood. The DNA is as follows: TGCAGTGCAGTCCCCGGACAGCCTGGGGAGACCCAGTACTTC. Its amino acids are CSAVPGQPGETQYF.